A selection of T cell receptor beta chains follows, all from one sample in a study of T and B cells in COVID-19 patients. TCRdb redid the calling of the multiplex PCR reads with MiXCR, one entry per CDR3 protein. The sample yields about 5,100 distinct CDR3 sequences, 20% seen once. Sequences were obtained from blood. The receptors derive from a human donor who had recovered from COVID-19. Each CDR3 is given with its conserved first and last residue. The order of the fields is CDR3 protein, CDR3 DNA, J gene, D gene, clone size, V gene. A D gene is named only where the DNA matches it firmly. A clone size is listed for some rows: how often the clone was seen (once, few, many), or a class if it is expanded.

CDR3aa: CASTPRELLYEQYF
CDR3nt: TGTGCCAGCACCCCAAGGGAGTTACTCTACGAGCAGTACTTC
j_gene: TRBJ2-7
d_gene: .
abundance: few
v_gene: TRBV28

CDR3aa: CASVEGTSNQPQHF
CDR3nt: TGTGCCAGCGTAGAGGGTACTAGCAATCAGCCCCAGCATTTT
j_gene: TRBJ1-5
d_gene: .
abundance: few
v_gene: TRBV5-5

CDR3aa: CASSFGTVANTGELFF
CDR3nt: TGTGCCAGCAGTTTTGGGACTGTCGCAAACACCGGGGAGCTGTTTTTT
j_gene: TRBJ2-2
d_gene: .
abundance: medium-sized
v_gene: TRBV12-3/TRBV12-4

CDR3aa: CATSLRDRPDTQYF
CDR3nt: TGTGCCACCAGCCTACGGGACCGACCAGATACGCAGTATTTT
j_gene: TRBJ2-3
d_gene: .
abundance: medium-sized
v_gene: TRBV15

CDR3aa: CASSPGSGELFF
CDR3nt: TGTGCCAGCAGCCCTGGGAGCGGGGAGCTGTTTTTT
j_gene: TRBJ2-2
d_gene: .
abundance: medium-sized
v_gene: TRBV6-2/TRBV6-3

CDR3aa: CASSLGDTSYEQYF
CDR3nt: TGTGCCAGCAGCTTGGGGGACACCTCCTACGAGCAGTACTTC
j_gene: TRBJ2-7
d_gene: .
abundance: medium-sized
v_gene: TRBV5-6

CDR3aa: CASSKRGRSSGNTIYF
CDR3nt: TGTGCCAGCAGCAAAAGGGGCAGAAGCTCTGGAAACACCATATATTTT
j_gene: TRBJ1-3
d_gene: .
abundance: .
v_gene: TRBV21-1

CDR3aa: CATSREGGVDTQYF
CDR3nt: TGTGCCACCAGCAGAGAGGGGGGAGTGGATACGCAGTATTTT
j_gene: TRBJ2-3
d_gene: .
abundance: large
v_gene: TRBV15

CDR3aa: CASSLSEARETQYF
CDR3nt: TGTGCCAGCAGTTTATCGGAGGCGCGGGAGACCCAGTACTTC
j_gene: TRBJ2-5
d_gene: .
abundance: medium-sized
v_gene: TRBV27

CDR3aa: CASSLYAQDNQPQHF
CDR3nt: TGTGCCAGCAGTTTATACGCCCAAGACAATCAGCCCCAGCATTTT
j_gene: TRBJ1-5
d_gene: .
abundance: medium-sized
v_gene: TRBV28

CDR3aa: CASSLAGAGDTQYF
CDR3nt: TGTGCCAGCAGCTTAGCGGGGGCGGGAGATACGCAGTATTTT
j_gene: TRBJ2-3
d_gene: .
abundance: medium-sized
v_gene: TRBV7-6

CDR3aa: CASSEGLAGDNEQFF
CDR3nt: TGTGCCAGCAGTGAAGGGCTAGCGGGAGACAATGAGCAGTTCTTC
j_gene: TRBJ2-1
d_gene: TRBD2
abundance: medium-sized
v_gene: TRBV6-4

CDR3aa: CASRRGGGEQFF
CDR3nt: TGCGCCAGCCGGAGGGGGGGCGGTGAGCAGTTCTTC
j_gene: TRBJ2-1
d_gene: .
abundance: .
v_gene: TRBV4-3

CDR3aa: CASEDRVDEKLFF
CDR3nt: TGTGCCAGCGAGGACAGGGTCGATGAAAAACTGTTTTTT
j_gene: TRBJ1-4
d_gene: TRBD1
abundance: .
v_gene: TRBV28

CDR3aa: CASSFLRRGGTGPGNTIYF
CDR3nt: TGTGCCAGCAGCTTCCTAAGGCGTGGCGGGACAGGGCCTGGAAACACCATATATTTT
j_gene: TRBJ1-3
d_gene: TRBD1
abundance: few
v_gene: TRBV7-2

CDR3aa: CASSFGTPPYNEQFF
CDR3nt: TGTGCCAGCAGCTTCGGGACTCCCCCCTACAATGAGCAGTTCTTC
j_gene: TRBJ2-1
d_gene: .
abundance: .
v_gene: TRBV11-3

CDR3aa: CASSHGSTSGPTYNEQFF
CDR3nt: TGTGCCAGCAGTCACGGCTCGACTAGCGGGCCTACTTACAATGAGCAGTTCTTC
j_gene: TRBJ2-1
d_gene: TRBD2
abundance: medium-sized
v_gene: TRBV6-5

CDR3aa: CAWSVPALRTEAFF
CDR3nt: TGTGCCTGGAGTGTGCCGGCCCTGAGAACTGAAGCTTTCTTT
j_gene: TRBJ1-1
d_gene: .
abundance: .
v_gene: TRBV30

CDR3aa: CASTRGDRAGELFF
CDR3nt: TGTGCCAGCACCAGGGGGGACCGCGCCGGGGAGCTGTTTTTT
j_gene: TRBJ2-2
d_gene: .
abundance: medium-sized
v_gene: TRBV5-4

CDR3aa: CATSDGDRDTQYF
CDR3nt: TGTGCCACCAGTGATGGTGACAGAGATACGCAGTATTTT
j_gene: TRBJ2-3
d_gene: .
abundance: many
v_gene: TRBV24-1

CDR3aa: CASSRLAGGQETQYF
CDR3nt: TGTGCCAGCAGCCGACTAGCGGGAGGGCAAGAGACCCAGTACTTC
j_gene: TRBJ2-5
d_gene: TRBD2
abundance: .
v_gene: TRBV7-9

CDR3aa: CASSLKPGSGPSSGANVLTF
CDR3nt: TGTGCCAGCAGCCTCAAACCCGGGTCGGGACCGAGCTCTGGGGCCAACGTCCTGACTTTC
j_gene: TRBJ2-6
d_gene: .
abundance: medium-sized
v_gene: TRBV5-6

CDR3aa: CASSLGTGSGNTIYF
CDR3nt: TGTGCCAGCAGCTTAGGGACAGGGTCAGGAAACACCATATATTTT
j_gene: TRBJ1-3
d_gene: TRBD1
abundance: .
v_gene: TRBV11-3

CDR3aa: CASSTLDRKLSGYEQYF
CDR3nt: TGTGCCAGCAGCACCCTCGACAGAAAACTTTCCGGCTACGAGCAGTACTTC
j_gene: TRBJ2-7
d_gene: .
abundance: .
v_gene: TRBV11-3

CDR3aa: CSAAPDLNTEAFF
CDR3nt: TGCAGTGCTGCACCGGACCTTAACACTGAAGCTTTCTTT
j_gene: TRBJ1-1
d_gene: .
abundance: few
v_gene: TRBV20-1

CDR3aa: CASSQQPGQGPTDTQYF
CDR3nt: TGTGCCAGCAGCCAGCAACCGGGACAGGGTCCCACAGATACGCAGTATTTT
j_gene: TRBJ2-3
d_gene: TRBD1
abundance: many
v_gene: TRBV14

CDR3aa: CASSTGTSVGAWDEQFF
CDR3nt: TGTGCCAGTAGTACCGGGACTAGCGTGGGGGCCTGGGATGAGCAGTTCTTC
j_gene: TRBJ2-1
d_gene: TRBD2
abundance: .
v_gene: TRBV19

CDR3aa: CASSLSQGSTEAFF
CDR3nt: TGCGCCAGCAGCTTGTCTCAGGGGAGCACTGAAGCTTTCTTT
j_gene: TRBJ1-1
d_gene: .
abundance: .
v_gene: TRBV5-1

CDR3aa: CASSLRTPEGTQYF
CDR3nt: TGTGCCAGCAGCTTACGGACGCCCGAAGGGACCCAGTACTTC
j_gene: TRBJ2-5
d_gene: .
abundance: few
v_gene: TRBV7-2